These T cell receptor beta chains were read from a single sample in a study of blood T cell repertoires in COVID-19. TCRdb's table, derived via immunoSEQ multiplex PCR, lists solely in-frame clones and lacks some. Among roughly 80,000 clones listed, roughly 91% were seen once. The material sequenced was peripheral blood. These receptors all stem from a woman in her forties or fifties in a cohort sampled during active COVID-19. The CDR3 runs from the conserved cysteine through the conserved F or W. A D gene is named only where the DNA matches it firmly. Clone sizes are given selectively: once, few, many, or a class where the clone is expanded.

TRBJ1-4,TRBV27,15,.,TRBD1,TGTGCCAGCAGTGCCTGGACAGGGGATGAGGAAAAACTGTTTTTT,CASSAWTGDEEKLFF
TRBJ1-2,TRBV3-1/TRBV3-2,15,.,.,TGTGCCAGCAGCCAAGATCCGGGAACTAACTATGGCTACACCTTC,CASSQDPGTNYGYTF
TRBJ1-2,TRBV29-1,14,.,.,TGCAGCGCTAGCCCGGCAGACGTTTCGCATGGCTACACCTTC,CSASPADVSHGYTF
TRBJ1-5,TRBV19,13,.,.,TGTGCCAGTAGCCTAGTCGGGTTTCAGCCCCAGCATTTT,CASSLVGFQPQHF
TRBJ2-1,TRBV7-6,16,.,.,TGTGCCAGCAGCTTACCAGTGGCCAGCTCCTACAATGAGCAGTTCTTC,CASSLPVASSYNEQFF
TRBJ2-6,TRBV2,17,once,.,TGTGCCAGCAGAGGACTTCTAATCAGCTCTGGGGCCAACGTCCTGACTTTC,CASRGLLISSGANVLTF
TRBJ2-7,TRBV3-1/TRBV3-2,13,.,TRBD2,TGTGCCAGCAGCGGCTCGGGGGGTTACGAGCAGTACTTC,CASSGSGGYEQYF
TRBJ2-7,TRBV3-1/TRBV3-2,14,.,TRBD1,TGTGCCAGCAGCTCCCGGACAGGGGCAGGCGAGCAGTACTTC,CASSSRTGAGEQYF
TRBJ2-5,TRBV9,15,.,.,TGTGCCAGCAGCGTACGGACAGCTTACCAAGAGACCCAGTACTTC,CASSVRTAYQETQYF
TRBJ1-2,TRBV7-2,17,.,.,TGTGCCAGCAGCTTAGCGTTGGGGCAGACGGGGGTCTATGGCTACACCTTC,CASSLALGQTGVYGYTF
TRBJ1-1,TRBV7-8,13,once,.,TGTGCCAGCAGCCGAGGGACACGCTCAGAAGCTTTCTTT,CASSRGTRSEAFF
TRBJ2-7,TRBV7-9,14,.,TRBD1,TGTGCCAGCAGCTTGAGACAGGGGTCCTACGAGCAGTACTTC,CASSLRQGSYEQYF
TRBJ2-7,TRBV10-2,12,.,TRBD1,TGCGCCAGCAGTGGACAGGGCGACGAGCAGTACTTC,CASSGQGDEQYF
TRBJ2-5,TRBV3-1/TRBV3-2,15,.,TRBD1,TGTGCCAGCAGCGAACCGGGACAGGGGAAAGAGACCCAGTACTTC,CASSEPGQGKETQYF
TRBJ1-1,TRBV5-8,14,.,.,TGTGCCAGCAGCTTTGACAGGTCCGCCTCAAAAGCTTTCTTT,CASSFDRSASKAFF
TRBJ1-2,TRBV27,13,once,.,TGTGCCAGCAGTTCGATCGGGGGGCCCGGCTACACCTTC,CASSSIGGPGYTF
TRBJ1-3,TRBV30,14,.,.,TGTGCCTGGAGGGGGGACATCTCTGGAAACACCATATATTTT,CAWRGDISGNTIYF
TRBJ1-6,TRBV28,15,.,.,TGTGCCAGCAGTTTAAGGGGCCAATACAAACCACCCCTCCACTTT,CASSLRGQYKPPLHF
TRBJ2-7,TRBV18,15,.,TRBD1,TGTGCCAGCTCACCGCTGGGACAGCCAGCCTACGAGCAGTACTTC,CASSPLGQPAYEQYF
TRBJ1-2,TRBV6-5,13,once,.,TGTGCCAGCGAGCCAGGGAGGAACTATGGCTACACCTTC,CASEPGRNYGYTF
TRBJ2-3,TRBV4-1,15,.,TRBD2,TGCGCCAGCAGCCAGGGACTAGCGGGGGGGGAAGGGCAGTATTTT,CASSQGLAGGEGQYF
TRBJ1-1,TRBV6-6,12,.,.,TGTGCCAGCAGTTTCCGACAGATTGAAGCTTTCTTT,CASSFRQIEAFF
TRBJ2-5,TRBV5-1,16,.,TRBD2,TGCGCCAGCAGCCCGGGACTAGCGGGAACTGGAGAGACCCAGTACTTC,CASSPGLAGTGETQYF
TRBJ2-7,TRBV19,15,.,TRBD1,TGTGCCAGTAGCTTGACCCGGGACAGGGCCGACGAGCAGTACTTC,CASSLTRDRADEQYF
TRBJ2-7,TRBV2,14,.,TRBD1,TGTGCCAGCACCCCGGGACAGGGGTTGGACGAGCAGTACTTC,CASTPGQGLDEQYF
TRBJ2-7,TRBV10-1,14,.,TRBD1,TGCGCCAGCAGCGGAGGACAGGGGAGGAACGAGCAGTACTTC,CASSGGQGRNEQYF
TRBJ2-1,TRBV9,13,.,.,TGTGCCAGCAGCGTAGGAGGAGACAATGAGCAGTTCTTC,CASSVGGDNEQFF
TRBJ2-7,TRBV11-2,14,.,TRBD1,TGTGCCAGCAGCTTCGACAGGGTCTCCTACGAGCAGTACTTC,CASSFDRVSYEQYF
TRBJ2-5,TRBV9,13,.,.,TGTGCCAGCAGCCCCGGGATTTTGGAGACCCAGTACTTC,CASSPGILETQYF
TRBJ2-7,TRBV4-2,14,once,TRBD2,TGTGCCAGCAGCCAAGGGCTAGCGGGATCCGAGCAGTACTTC,CASSQGLAGSEQYF
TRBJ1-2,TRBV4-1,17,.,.,TGCGCCAGCAGCCAAGTCTCTTCCGGGGGGGTCGGCTATGGCTACACCTTC,CASSQVSSGGVGYGYTF